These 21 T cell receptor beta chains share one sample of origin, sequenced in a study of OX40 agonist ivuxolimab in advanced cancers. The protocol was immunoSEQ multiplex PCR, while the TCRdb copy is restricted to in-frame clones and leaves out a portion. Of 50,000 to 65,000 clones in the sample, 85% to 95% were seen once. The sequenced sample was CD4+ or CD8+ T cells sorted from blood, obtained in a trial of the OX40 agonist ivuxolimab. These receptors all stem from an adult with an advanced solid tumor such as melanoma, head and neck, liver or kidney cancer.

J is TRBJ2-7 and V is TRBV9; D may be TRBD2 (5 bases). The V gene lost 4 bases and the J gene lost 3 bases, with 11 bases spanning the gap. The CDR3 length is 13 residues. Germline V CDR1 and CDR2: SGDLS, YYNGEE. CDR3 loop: CASSPKLDYEQYF. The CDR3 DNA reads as TGTGCCAGCAGCCCGAAACTAGACTACGAGCAGTACTTC.

DNA of the CDR3: TGTGCCATCACCGGACGGCTATCCTACAATGAGCAGTTCTTC. Its protein is CAITGRLSYNEQFF. This rearrangement joins TRBV10-3 to TRBJ2-1, with no clear D. Germline V lookup: CDR1 ENHRY, CDR2 SYGVKD. V gave up 7 bases and J gave up 1 base, with 11 bases separating them. CDR3 size: 14 residues.

The CDR3 DNA sequence: TGCGCCAGCAGCTTGCAGGGAGGTTTCTACGAGCAGTACTTC. It translates to CASSLQGGFYEQYF. The chain is built from TRBV5-1 and TRBJ2-7; weak D call: TRBD2 (6 bases). V dropped 1 base and J dropped 3 bases, with 11 bases sitting between them. This CDR3 has 14 residues. The germline V gene encodes CDR1 SGHRS and CDR2 YFSETQ.

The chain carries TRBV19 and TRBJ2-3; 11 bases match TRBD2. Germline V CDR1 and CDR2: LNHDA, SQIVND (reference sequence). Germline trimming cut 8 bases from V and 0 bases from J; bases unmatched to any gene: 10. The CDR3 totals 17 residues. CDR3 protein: CASRRASGRHSTDTQYF. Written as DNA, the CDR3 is TGTGCCAGTCGCCGGGCTAGCGGGAGGCATAGCACAGATACGCAGTATTTT.

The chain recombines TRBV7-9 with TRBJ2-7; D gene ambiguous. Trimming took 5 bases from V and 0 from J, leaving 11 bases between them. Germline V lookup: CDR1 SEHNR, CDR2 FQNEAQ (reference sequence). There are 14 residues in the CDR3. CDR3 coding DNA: TGTGCCAGCAGCCCCCCAGGCGCCTCCTACGAGCAGTACTTC. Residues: CASSPPGASYEQYF.

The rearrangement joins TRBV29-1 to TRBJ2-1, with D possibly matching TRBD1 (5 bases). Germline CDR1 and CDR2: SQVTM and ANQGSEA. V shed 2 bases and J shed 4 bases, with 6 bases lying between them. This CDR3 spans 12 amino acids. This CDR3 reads CSVETGYNEQFF. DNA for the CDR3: TGCAGCGTTGAAACAGGTTACAATGAGCAGTTCTTC.

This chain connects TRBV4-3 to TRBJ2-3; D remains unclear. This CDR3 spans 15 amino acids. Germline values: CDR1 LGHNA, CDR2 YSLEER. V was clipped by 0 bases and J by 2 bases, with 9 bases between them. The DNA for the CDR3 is TGCGCCAGCAGCCAAGACCCAGGCCTCACAGATACGCAGTATTTT. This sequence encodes CASSQDPGLTDTQYF.

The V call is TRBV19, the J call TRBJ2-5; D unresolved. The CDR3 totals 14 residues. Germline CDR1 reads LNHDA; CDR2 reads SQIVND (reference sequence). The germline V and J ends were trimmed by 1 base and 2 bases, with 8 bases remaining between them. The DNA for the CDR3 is TGTGCCAGTAGTATAGGGCAGGAGCAAGAGACCCAGTACTTC. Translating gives CASSIGQEQETQYF.

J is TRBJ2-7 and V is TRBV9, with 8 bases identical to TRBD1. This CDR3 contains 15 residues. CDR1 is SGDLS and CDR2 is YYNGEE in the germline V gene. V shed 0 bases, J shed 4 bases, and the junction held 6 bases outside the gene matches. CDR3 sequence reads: CASSVAGGNQYEQYF. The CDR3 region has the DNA TGTGCCAGCAGCGTAGCAGGGGGCAACCAATACGAGCAGTACTTC. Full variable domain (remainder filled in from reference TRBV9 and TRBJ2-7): DSGVTQTPKHLITATGQRVTLRCSPRSGDLSVYWYQQSLDQGLQFLIQYYNGEERAKGNILERFSAQQFPDLHSELNLSSLELGDSALYFCASSVAGGNQYEQYFGPGTRLTVT.

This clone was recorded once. CDR3 DNA: TGTGCCAGCAGCGTGTTGGCCGGGGAGCTGTTTTTT. Its protein is CASSVLAGELFF. The chain combines TRBV27 with TRBJ2-2; D gene ambiguous. CDR3 length equals 12 residues. Germline CDR1 is MNHEY and CDR2 is SMNVEV (reference sequence). The germline V and J ends were trimmed by 6 bases and 6 bases, with 8 bases remaining between them.

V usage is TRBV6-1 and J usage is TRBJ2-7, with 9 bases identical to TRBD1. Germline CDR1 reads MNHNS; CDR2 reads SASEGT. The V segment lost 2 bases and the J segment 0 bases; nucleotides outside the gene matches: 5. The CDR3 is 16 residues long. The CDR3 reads CASSERQGGISYEQYF. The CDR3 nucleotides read TGTGCCAGCAGTGAAAGACAGGGGGGGATCTCCTACGAGCAGTACTTC.

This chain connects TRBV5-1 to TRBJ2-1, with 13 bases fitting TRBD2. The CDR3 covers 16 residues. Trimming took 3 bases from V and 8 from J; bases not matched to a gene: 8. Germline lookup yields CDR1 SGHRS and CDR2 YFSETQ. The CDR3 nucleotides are TGCGCCAGCAGCTCATTAACTAGCGGGGGGGCCCATGAGCAGTTCTTC. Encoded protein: CASSSLTSGGAHEQFF.

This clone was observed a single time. CDR3 DNA sequence: TGTGCCAGCAGCTTAGTGGCACCCGAAGCTTTCTTT. This gives the protein CASSLVAPEAFF. V gene TRBV7-2 combines with J gene TRBJ1-1; D call uncertain. Trimming left V 1 base short and J 8 bases short, with 8 bases between. The germline V gene has CDR1 SGHTA and CDR2 FQGNSA. The CDR3 is 12 amino acids.

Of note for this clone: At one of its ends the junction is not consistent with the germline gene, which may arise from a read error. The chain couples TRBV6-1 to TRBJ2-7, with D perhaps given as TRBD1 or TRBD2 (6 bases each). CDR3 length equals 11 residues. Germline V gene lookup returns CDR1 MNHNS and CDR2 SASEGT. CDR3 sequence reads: CASLSLRDTHF. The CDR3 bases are TGTGCCAGCCTATCTCTGCGGGACACCCACTTC.

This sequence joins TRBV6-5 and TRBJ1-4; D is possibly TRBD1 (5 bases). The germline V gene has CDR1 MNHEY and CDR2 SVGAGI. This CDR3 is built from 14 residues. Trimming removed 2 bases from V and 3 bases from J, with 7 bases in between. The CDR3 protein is CASSYGGPNEKLFF. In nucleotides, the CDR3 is TGTGCCAGCAGTTACGGGGGTCCTAATGAAAAACTGTTTTTT.

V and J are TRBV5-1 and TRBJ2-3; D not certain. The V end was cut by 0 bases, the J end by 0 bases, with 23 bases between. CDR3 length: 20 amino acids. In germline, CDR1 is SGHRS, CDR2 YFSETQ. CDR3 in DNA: TGCGCCAGCAGCTTGGGGCGCGTTGCGGTAGGAACTACTAGCACAGATACGCAGTATTTT. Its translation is CASSLGRVAVGTTSTDTQYF. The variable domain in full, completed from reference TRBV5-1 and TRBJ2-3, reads KAGVTQTPRYLIKTRGQQVTLSCSPISGHRSVSWYQQTPGQGLQFLFEYFSETQRNKGNFPGRFSGRQFSNSRSEMNVSTLELGDSALYLCASSLGRVAVGTTSTDTQYFGPGTRLTVL.

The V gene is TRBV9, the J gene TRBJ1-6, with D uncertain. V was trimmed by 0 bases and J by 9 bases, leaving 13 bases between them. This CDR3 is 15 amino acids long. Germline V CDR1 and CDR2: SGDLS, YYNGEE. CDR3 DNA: TGTGCCAGCAGCGTAGGGAGCCTTGAGGGTTCACCCCTCCACTTT. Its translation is CASSVGSLEGSPLHF.

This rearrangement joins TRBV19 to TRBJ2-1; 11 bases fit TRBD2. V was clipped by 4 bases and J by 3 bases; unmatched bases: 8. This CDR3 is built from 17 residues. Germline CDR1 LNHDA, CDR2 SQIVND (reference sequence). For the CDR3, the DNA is TGTGCCAGTAGTACTAGCGGGGGGCCCTACCTCTACAATGAGCAGTTCTTC. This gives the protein CASSTSGGPYLYNEQFF.

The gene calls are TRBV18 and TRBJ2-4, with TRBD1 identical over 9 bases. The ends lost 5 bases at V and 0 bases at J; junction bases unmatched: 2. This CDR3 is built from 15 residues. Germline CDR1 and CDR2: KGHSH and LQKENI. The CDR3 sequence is CASSSDRGAKNIQYF. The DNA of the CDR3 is TGTGCCAGCTCATCGGACAGGGGAGCCAAAAACATTCAGTACTTC.

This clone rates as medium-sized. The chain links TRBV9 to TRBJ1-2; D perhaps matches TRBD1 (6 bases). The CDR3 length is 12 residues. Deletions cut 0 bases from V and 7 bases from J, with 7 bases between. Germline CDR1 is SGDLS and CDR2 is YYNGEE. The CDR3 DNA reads TGTGCCAGCAGCGTAGGGACAGCTGGCTACACCTTC. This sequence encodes CASSVGTAGYTF.

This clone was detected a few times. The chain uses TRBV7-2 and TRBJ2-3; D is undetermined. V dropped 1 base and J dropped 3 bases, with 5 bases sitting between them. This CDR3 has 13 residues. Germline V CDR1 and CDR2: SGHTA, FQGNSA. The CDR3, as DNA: TGTGCCAGCAGCTTAGAAGTAACAGATACGCAGTATTTT. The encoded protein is CASSLEVTDTQYF.